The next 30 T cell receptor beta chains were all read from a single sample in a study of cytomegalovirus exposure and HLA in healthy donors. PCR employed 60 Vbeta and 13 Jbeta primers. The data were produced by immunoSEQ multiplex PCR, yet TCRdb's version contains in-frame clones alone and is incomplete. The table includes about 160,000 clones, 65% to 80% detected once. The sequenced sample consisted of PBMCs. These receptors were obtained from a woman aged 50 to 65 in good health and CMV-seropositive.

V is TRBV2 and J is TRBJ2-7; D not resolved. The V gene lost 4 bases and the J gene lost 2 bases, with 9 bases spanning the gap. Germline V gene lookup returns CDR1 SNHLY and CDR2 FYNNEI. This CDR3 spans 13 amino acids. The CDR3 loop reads CASSGQLTYEQYF. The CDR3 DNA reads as TGTGCCAGCAGTGGTCAGTTAACCTACGAGCAGTACTTC.

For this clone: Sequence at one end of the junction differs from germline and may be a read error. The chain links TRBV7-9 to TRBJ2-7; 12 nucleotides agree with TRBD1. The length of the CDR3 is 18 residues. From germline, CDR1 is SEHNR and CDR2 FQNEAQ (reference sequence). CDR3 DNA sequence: TGTTCCAGCAGCAGGGACAGGGGGCTTGTGGGGGGCACCTACGAGCAGTACTTC. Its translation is CSSSRDRGLVGGTYEQYF. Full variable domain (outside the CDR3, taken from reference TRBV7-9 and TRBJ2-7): DTGVSQNPRHKITKRGQNVTFRCDPISEHNRLYWYRQTLGQGPEFLTYFQNEAQLEKSRLLSDRFSAERPKGSFSTLEIQRTEQGDSAMYLCSSSRDRGLVGGTYEQYFGPGTRLTVT.

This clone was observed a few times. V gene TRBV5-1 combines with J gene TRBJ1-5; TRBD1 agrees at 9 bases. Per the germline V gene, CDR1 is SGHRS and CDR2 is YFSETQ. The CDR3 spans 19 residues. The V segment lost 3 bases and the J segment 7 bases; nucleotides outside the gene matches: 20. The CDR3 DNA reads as TGCGCCAGCAGCTCACCGGGACAGGGAGTTTCGTCCTCCACCCAGCCCCAGCATTTT. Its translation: CASSSPGQGVSSSTQPQHF.

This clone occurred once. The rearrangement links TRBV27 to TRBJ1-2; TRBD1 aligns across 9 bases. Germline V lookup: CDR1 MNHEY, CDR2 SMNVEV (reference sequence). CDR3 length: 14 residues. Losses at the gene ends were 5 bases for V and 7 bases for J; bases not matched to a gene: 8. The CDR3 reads CASSIIQGAPGYTF. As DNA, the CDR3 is TGTGCCAGCAGTATCATACAGGGGGCGCCTGGCTACACCTTC.

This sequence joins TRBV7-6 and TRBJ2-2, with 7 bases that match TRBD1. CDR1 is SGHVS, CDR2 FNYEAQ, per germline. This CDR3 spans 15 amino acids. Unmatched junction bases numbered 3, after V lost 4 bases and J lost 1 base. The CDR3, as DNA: TGTGCCAGCAGCTCGGGACAGAAGAACACCGGGGAGCTGTTTTTT. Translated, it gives CASSSGQKNTGELFF. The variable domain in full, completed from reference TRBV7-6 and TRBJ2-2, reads GAGVSQSPRYKVTKRGQDVALRCDPISGHVSLYWYRQALGQGPEFLTYFNYEAQQDKSGLPNDRFSAERPEGSISTLTIQRTEQRDSAMYRCASSSGQKNTGELFFGEGSRLTVL.

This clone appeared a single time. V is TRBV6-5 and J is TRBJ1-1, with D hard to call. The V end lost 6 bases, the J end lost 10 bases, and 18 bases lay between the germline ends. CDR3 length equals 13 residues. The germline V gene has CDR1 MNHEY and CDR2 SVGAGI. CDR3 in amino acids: CASSQQSVRAAFF. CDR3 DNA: TGTGCCAGCAGCCAACAGTCGGTACGTGCAGCTTTCTTT.

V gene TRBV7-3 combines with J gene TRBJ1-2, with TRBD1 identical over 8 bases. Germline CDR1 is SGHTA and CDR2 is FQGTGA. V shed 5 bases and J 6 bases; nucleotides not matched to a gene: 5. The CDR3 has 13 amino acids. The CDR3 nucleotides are TGTGCCAGCAGCCCAGGGACAGGAAATGGCTACACCTTC. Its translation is CASSPGTGNGYTF. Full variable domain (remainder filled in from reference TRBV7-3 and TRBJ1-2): GAGVSQTPSNKVTEKGKYVELRCDPISGHTALYWYRQSLGQGPEFLIYFQGTGAADDSGLPNDRFFAVRPEGSVSTLKIQRTERGDSAVYLCASSPGTGNGYTFGSGTRLTVV.

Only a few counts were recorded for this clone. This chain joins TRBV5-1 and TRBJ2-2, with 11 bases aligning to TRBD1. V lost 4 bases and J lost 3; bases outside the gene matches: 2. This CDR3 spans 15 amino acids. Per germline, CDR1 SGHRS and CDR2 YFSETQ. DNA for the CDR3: TGCGCCAGCAGCGGACAGGGGGCGCACACCGGGGAGCTGTTTTTT. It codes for CASSGQGAHTGELFF.

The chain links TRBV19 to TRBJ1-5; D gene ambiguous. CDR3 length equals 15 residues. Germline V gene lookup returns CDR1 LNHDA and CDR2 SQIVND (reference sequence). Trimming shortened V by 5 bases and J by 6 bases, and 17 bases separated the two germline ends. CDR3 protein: CASSSQSVPGQPQHF. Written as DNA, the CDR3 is TGTGCCAGTAGTTCCCAGTCCGTACCGGGTCAGCCCCAGCATTTT.

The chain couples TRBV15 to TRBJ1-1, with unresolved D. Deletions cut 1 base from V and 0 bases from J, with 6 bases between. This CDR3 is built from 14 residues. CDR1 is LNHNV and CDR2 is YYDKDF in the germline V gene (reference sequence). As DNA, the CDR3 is TGTGCCACCAGCAGAGGAGGAGTGAACACTGAAGCTTTCTTT. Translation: CATSRGGVNTEAFF.

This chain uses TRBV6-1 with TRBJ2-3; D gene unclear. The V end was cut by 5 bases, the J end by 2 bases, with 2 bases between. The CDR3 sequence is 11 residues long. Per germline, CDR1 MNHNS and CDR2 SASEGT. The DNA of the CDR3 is TGTGCCAGCAGTCTCACAGATACGCAGTATTTT. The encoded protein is CASSLTDTQYF.

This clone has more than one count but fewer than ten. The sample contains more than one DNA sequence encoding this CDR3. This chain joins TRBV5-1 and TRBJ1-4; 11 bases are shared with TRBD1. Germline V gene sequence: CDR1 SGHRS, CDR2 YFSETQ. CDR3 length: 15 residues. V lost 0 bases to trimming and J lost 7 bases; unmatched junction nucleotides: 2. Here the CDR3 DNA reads TGCGCCAGCAGCTTGGCCGGGACAGGGGGTGAAAAACTGTTTTTT. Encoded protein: CASSLAGTGGEKLFF.

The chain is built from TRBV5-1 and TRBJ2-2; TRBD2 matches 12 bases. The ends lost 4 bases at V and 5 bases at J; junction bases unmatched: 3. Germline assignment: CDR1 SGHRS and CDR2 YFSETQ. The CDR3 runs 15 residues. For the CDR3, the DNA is TGCGCCAGCAGCCCTGGACTAGCGGGAACCGGGGAGCTGTTTTTT. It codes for CASSPGLAGTGELFF.

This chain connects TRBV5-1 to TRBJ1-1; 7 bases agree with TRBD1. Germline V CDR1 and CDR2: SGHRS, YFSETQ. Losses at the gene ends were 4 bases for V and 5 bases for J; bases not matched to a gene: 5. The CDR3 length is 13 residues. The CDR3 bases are TGCGCCAGCAGCGTTGACAGGGAAACTGAAGCTTTCTTT. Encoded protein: CASSVDRETEAFF.

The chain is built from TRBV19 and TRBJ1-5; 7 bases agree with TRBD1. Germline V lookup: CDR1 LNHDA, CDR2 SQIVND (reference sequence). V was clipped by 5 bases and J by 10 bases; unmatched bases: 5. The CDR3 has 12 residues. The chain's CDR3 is CASSAQGGPQHF. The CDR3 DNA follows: TGTGCCAGTAGTGCGCAGGGGGGTCCCCAGCATTTT. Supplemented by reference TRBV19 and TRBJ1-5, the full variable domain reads DGGITQSPKYLFRKEGQNVTLSCEQNLNHDAMYWYRQDPGQGLRLIYYSQIVNDFQKGDIAEGYSVSREKKESFPLTVTSAQKNPTAFYLCASSAQGGPQHFGDGTRLSIL.

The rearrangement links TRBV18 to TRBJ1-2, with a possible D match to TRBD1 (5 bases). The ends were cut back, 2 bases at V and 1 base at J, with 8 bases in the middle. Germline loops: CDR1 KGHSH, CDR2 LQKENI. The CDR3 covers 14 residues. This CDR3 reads CASSPVDSNYGYTF. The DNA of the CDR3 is TGTGCCAGCTCACCAGTAGACAGTAACTATGGCTACACCTTC.

The CDR3 DNA follows: TGTGCTAGTGGTTTGAAGGGGGGGGACTATGGCTACACCTTC. The encoded protein is CASGLKGGDYGYTF. The genes are TRBV12-5 and TRBJ1-2; maybe TRBD1 (6 bases). The CDR3 consists of 14 residues. V lost 2 bases and J 3 bases, leaving 10 bases between the germline ends. Germline-derived CDR1 and CDR2 are LGHNT and FRNRAP.

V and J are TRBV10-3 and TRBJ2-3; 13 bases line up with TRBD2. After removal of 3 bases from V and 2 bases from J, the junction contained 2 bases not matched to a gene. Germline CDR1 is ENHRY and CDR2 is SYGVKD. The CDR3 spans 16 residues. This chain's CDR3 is CAISEGLAGVTDTQYF. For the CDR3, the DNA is TGTGCCATCAGTGAAGGACTAGCGGGGGTCACAGATACGCAGTATTTT.

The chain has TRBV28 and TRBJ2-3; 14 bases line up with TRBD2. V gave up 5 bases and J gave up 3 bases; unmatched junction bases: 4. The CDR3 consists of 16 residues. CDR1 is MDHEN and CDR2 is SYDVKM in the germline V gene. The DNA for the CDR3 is TGTGCCAGCAGTATGACTAGCGGGGGGGCGACAGATACGCAGTATTTT. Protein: CASSMTSGGATDTQYF.

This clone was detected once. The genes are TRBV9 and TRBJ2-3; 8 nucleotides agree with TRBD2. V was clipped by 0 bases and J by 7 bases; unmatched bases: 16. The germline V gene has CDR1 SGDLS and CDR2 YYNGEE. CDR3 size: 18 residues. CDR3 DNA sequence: TGTGCCAGCAGCGTAGGTGCGGGGGGACAACTCGGGGGAAATACGCAGTATTTT. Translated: CASSVGAGGQLGGNTQYF.

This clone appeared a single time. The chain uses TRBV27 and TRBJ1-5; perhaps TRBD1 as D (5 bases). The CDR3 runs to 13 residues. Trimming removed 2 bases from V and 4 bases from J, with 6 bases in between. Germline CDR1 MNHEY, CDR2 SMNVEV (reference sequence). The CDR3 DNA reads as TGTGCCAGCAGTTTAAGGGGAAATCAGCCCCAGCATTTT. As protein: CASSLRGNQPQHF.

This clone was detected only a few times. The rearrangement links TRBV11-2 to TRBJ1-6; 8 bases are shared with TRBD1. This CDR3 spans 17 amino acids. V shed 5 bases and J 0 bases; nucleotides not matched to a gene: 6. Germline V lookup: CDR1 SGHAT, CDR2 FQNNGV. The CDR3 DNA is TGTGCCAGCAGCAGTACAGGGGGTAGCTCCTATAATTCACCCCTCCACTTT. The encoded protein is CASSSTGGSSYNSPLHF.

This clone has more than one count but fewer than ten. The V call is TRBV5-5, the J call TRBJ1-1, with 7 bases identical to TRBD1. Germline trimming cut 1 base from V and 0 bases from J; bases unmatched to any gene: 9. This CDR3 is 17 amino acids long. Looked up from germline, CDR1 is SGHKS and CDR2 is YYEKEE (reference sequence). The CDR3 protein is CASSLRRQGVMNTEAFF. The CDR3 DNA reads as TGTGCCAGCAGCTTGAGACGGCAGGGGGTCATGAACACTGAAGCTTTCTTT.

CDR3 sequence reads: CASSYSGLSSYEQYF. DNA for the CDR3: TGTGCCAGCAGTTACTCTGGACTCAGCTCCTACGAGCAGTACTTC. V usage is TRBV6-5 and J usage is TRBJ2-7; D is possibly TRBD2 (5 bases). Germline CDR1 and CDR2: MNHEY and SVGAGI. This CDR3 spans 15 amino acids. Trimming removed 0 bases from V and 0 bases from J, with 9 bases in between.

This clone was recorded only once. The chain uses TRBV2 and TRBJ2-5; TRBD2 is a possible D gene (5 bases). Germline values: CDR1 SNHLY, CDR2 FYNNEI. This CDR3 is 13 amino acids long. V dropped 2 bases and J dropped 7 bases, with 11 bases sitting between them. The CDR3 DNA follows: TGTGCCAGCAGTGAACCCCGAGGAGGGACCCAGTACTTC. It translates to CASSEPRGGTQYF.

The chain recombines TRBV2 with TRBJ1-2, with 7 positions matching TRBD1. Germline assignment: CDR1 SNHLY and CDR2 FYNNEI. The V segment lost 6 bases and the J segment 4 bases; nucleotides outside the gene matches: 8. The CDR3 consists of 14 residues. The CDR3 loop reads CASSGDSVTYGYTF. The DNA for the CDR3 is TGTGCCAGCAGCGGGGACAGTGTCACCTATGGCTACACCTTC.

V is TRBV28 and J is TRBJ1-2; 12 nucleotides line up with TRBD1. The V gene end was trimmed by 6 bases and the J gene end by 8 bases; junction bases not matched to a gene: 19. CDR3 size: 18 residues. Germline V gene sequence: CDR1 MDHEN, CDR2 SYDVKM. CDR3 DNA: TGTGCCAGCAGGTTGAGTCGGGACAGGGGGCAGGGTCTACGGGGCTACACCTTC. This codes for CASRLSRDRGQGLRGYTF.

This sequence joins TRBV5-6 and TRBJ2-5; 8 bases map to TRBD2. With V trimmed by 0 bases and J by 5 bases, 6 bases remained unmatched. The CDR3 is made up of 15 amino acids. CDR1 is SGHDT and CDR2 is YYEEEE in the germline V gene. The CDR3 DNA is TGTGCCAGCAGCTTGGAGTCTGGGACTAGGGAGACCCAGTACTTC. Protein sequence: CASSLESGTRETQYF.

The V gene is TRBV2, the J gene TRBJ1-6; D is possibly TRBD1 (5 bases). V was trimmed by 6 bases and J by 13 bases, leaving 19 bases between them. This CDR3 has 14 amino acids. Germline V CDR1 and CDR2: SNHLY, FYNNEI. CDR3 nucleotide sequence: TGTGCCAGCAGCCTCCAGGGTCTTTTGGGCCCCCTCCACTTT. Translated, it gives CASSLQGLLGPLHF.

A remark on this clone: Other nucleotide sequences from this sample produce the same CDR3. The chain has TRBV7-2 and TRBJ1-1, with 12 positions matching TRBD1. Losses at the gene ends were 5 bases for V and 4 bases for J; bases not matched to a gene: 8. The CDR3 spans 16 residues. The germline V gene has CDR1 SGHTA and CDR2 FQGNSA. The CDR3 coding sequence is TGTGCCAGCAGCCTCGGGACAGGGGGCTTGGGCACTGAAGCTTTCTTT. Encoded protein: CASSLGTGGLGTEAFF.